This TCR beta chain was identified during a study of PD-L1 blockade in urothelial cancer. Background on the study: A median around 150,000 T cells were found in blood samples. Overall study results and limits: Pretreatment TCR clonality in blood under the median foretold superior survival.

Every PCR was spiked with synthetic TCR analog templates. The method was immunoSEQ multiplex PCR; TCRdb's version includes in-frame clones alone and lacks a portion of them. The sample carries 60,000 or so clones, 65% to 90% recorded once. The length of the CDR3 is 16 residues. V was trimmed by 0 bases and J by 0 bases, leaving 10 bases between them. Germline CDR1 and CDR2: SGHRS and YFSETQ. As to this clone: The antigen remains unidentified.

Documented time point: pretreatment peripheral blood. This sequence joins TRBV5-1 and TRBJ2-1; D might be TRBD2 (5 bases). This specimen consisted of PBMCs, obtained around atezolizumab (anti-PD-L1) treatment. The origin of this receptor is an older man with urothelial cancer. CDR3 coding DNA: TGCGCCAGCAGCTTGGATCCGGGGAGCTCCTACAATGAGCAGTTCTTC. This gives the protein CASSLDPGSSYNEQFF.